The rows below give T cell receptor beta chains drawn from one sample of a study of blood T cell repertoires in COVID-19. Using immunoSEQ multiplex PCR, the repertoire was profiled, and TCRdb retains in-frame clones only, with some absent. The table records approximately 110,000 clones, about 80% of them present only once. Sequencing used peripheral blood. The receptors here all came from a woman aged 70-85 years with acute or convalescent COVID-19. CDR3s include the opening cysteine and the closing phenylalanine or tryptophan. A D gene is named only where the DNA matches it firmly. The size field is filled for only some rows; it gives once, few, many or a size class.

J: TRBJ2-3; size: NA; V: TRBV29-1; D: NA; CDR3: CSVAVKDTQYF; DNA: TGCAGCGTTGCGGTGAAAGATACGCAGTATTTT
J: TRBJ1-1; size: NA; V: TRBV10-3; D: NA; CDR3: CAISENRMNTEAFF; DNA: TGTGCCATCAGTGAGAACAGGATGAACACTGAAGCTTTCTTT
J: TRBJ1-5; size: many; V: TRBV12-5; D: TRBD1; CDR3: CASGFGTGTGVNQPQHF; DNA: TGTGCTAGTGGTTTTGGAACCGGGACAGGGGTCAATCAGCCCCAGCATTTT
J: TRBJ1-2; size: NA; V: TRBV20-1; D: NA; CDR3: CSAPGGDGYTF; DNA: TGCAGTGCTCCGGGGGGGGATGGCTACACCTTC
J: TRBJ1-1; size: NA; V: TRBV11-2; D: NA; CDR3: CASSFVGSRGTEAFF; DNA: TGTGCCAGCAGCTTCGTGGGGTCCCGGGGCACTGAAGCTTTCTTT
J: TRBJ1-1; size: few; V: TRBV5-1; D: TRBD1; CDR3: CASSMGQGVAEAFF; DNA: TGCGCCAGCAGCATGGGACAGGGTGTCGCTGAAGCTTTCTTT
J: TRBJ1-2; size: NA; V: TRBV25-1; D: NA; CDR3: CASSEYKRGGYTF; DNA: TGTGCCAGCAGTGAATATAAAAGGGGTGGCTACACCTTC
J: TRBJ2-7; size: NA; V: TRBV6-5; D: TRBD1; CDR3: CASFDRGHTYYEQYF; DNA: TGTGCCAGCTTTGACAGGGGTCACACCTACTACGAGCAGTACTTC
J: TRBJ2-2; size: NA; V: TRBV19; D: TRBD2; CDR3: CASSPGTTNTGELFF; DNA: TGTGCCAGTAGTCCCGGGACTACGAACACCGGGGAGCTGTTTTTT
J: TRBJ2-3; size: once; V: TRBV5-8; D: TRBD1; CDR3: CASSPGQGKITDTQYF; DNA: TGTGCCAGCAGCCCAGGACAGGGTAAAATTACAGATACGCAGTATTTT
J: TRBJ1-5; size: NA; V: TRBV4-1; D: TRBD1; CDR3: CASSQASGTVGDQPQHF; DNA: TGCGCCAGCAGCCAAGCCTCCGGGACAGTGGGGGATCAGCCCCAGCATTTT
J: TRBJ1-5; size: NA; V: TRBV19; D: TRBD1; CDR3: CASSPGDRASNQPQHF; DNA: TGTGCCAGTAGTCCAGGGGACAGGGCTAGCAATCAGCCCCAGCATTTT
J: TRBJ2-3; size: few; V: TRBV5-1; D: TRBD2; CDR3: CASSLRGGDTQYF; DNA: TGCGCCAGCAGCTTGAGGGGAGGGGATACGCAGTATTTT